The text below deals with one T cell receptor (beta chain). The antigen remains unidentified. This sample stems from a study of cytomegalovirus exposure and HLA in healthy donors. Study-wide results and caveats: In a later analysis, first-cohort TCR clusters were found to tend to co-occur in the roughly 120 validation repertoires. Cytomegalovirus association was listed for about 180 TCR beta chains.

Assay: immunoSEQ multiplex PCR; the TCRdb copy retains only in-frame clones and omits some. Of 90,000 to 150,000 clones listed, more than 75% were seen once; the top ten hold around 5%. V lost 7 bases, J lost 7 bases, and 11 bases stayed unmatched. Per the germline V gene, CDR1 is MNHNS and CDR2 is SASEGT. This CDR3 comprises 15 residues. Sequenced input: PBMCs. The sequence derives from a man aged 18 to 35 in good health and CMV-seronegative. This rearrangement joins TRBV6-1 to TRBJ2-7, with 12 positions matching TRBD1. Written as DNA, the CDR3 is TGTGCCAGCACTCCACTGGGACAGGGGGCGAGGGAGCAGTACTTC. Translated: CASTPLGQGAREQYF.